The 8 T cell receptor beta chains below come from one sample, sequenced in a study of T-cell memory formation after mild COVID-19. TCRdb processed the 5' RACE reads anew with MiXCR; each CDR3 protein has one entry. The sample yields around 130,000 distinct CDR3 sequences, roughly 13% seen once. The specimen sequenced was PBMCs or a T cell subset sorted from them (not recorded which). All receptors come from an adult woman who had mild COVID-19 (a few samples of this study predate the infection). Cell type and time point are not known.

At least ten counts were recorded for this clonotype. The rearrangement joins TRBV7-8 to TRBJ2-7; D ambiguous. The V end lost 1 base, the J end lost 2 bases, and 3 bases lay between the germline ends. The CDR3 is 12 amino acids. The germline V gene encodes CDR1 SGHVS and CDR2 FQNEAQ. This CDR3 is CASSLGAYEQYF. As DNA, the CDR3 is TGTGCCAGCAGCTTAGGAGCCTACGAGCAGTACTTC.

The chain has TRBV20-1 and TRBJ2-5, with D perhaps TRBD2 (7 bases). Germline CDR1 DFQATT, CDR2 SNEGSKA (reference sequence). V was trimmed by 0 bases and J by 3 bases, leaving 17 bases between them. This CDR3 contains 16 residues. In nucleotides, the CDR3 is TGCAGTGCTAGAGATGGGCCCCGGGGGGCGGAAGAGACCCAGTACTTC. Protein sequence: CSARDGPRGAEETQYF.

This clonotype was observed many times. The rearrangement uses TRBV7-9 and TRBJ2-7; D gene unclear. The V end lost 1 base, the J end lost 5 bases, and 9 bases lay between the germline ends. Germline assignment: CDR1 SEHNR and CDR2 FQNEAQ (reference sequence). The CDR3 runs 13 residues. The CDR3 region is CASSLDPTDEQYF. DNA of the CDR3: TGTGCCAGCAGCTTAGACCCCACGGACGAGCAGTACTTC.

The chain recombines TRBV12-3 or TRBV12-4 with TRBJ1-2; the D is unclear. CDR3 length: 14 residues. Trimming removed 1 base from V and 1 base from J, with 7 bases in between. The CDR3 bases are TGTGCCAGCAGTTTAGGGCAGCTTAACTATGGCTACACCTTC. Residues: CASSLGQLNYGYTF.

This clonotype was counted a few times. V usage is TRBV5-1 and J usage is TRBJ2-1; D not certain. Germline CDR1 is SGHRS and CDR2 is YFSETQ. This CDR3 has 12 residues. Trimming removed 2 bases at V and 6 bases at J, with 6 bases between. The CDR3 nucleotides are TGCGCCAGCAGCTTTGAGTTCAATGAGCAGTTCTTC. Translated: CASSFEFNEQFF.

This clonotype was counted many times. The chain has TRBV5-1 and TRBJ2-2; no firm D call. V was cut by 4 bases and J by 5 bases, with 6 bases left in between. The CDR3 totals 12 residues. CDR1 and CDR2 (germline): SGHRS, YFSETQ. CDR3 protein: CASSPDTGELFF. The CDR3 coding sequence is TGCGCCAGCAGCCCCGATACCGGGGAGCTGTTTTTT.

The J gene is TRBJ2-5, the V gene TRBV7-9; 9 bases are shared with TRBD2. This CDR3 spans 14 amino acids. CDR1 is SEHNR, CDR2 FQNEAQ, per germline (reference sequence). V shed 4 bases, J shed 5 bases, and the junction held 5 bases outside the gene matches. The CDR3 sequence is CASSSAGGSETQYF. In DNA form, the CDR3 reads TGTGCCAGCAGCTCGGCGGGGGGGAGCGAGACCCAGTACTTC.

V usage is TRBV12-3 or TRBV12-4 and J usage is TRBJ2-2, with 8 bases matching TRBD1. Losses at the gene ends were 6 bases for V and 6 bases for J; bases not matched to a gene: 9. This CDR3 is 15 amino acids long. The CDR3 protein is CASRSQGAWAGELFF. CDR3 in DNA: TGTGCCAGCAGATCTCAGGGGGCCTGGGCCGGGGAGCTGTTTTTT.